Shown below are 10 T cell receptor beta chains from a single sample sequenced in a study of patients and donors after allogeneic stem cell transplantation (TCRdb year 2020). Libraries were built with RT-PCR. TCRdb records NextSeq 550 as the sequencer. Starting from the raw public reads, TCRdb applied fastp trimming at Q25, assembled clones with MiXCR and retained in-frame beta chains. Each CDR3 protein gets just one entry, which takes the most common genes and DNA from the rows behind it. This sample comprises fewer than 500,000 distinct CDR3 sequences, about a sixth of them detected only once. The ten largest clones represent around 7.2% of the sample. Sequenced input: blood, either unsorted or a sorted T cell fraction (not recorded which). Receptors were obtained from a human donor who was either an allogeneic HSCT recipient or a stem cell or donor lymphocyte infusion donor (not recorded which). It is not recorded whose cells these are; they may come from a transplant donor.

This clonotype has just a few counts. The chain combines TRBV21-1 with TRBJ1-5; TRBD1, the table's D call, was not compared with the DNA. TRBV21-1 is designated a pseudogene. The CDR3 is 12 amino acids. The CDR3 here is CASMLQGQPQHF. DNA of the CDR3: TGTGCCAGCATGTTACAGGGTCAGCCCCAGCATTTT.

This clonotype was seen at least ten times. The chain employs TRBV7-8 and TRBJ2-2; 7 nucleotides line up with TRBD1. The CDR3 consists of 13 residues. Germline-derived CDR1 and CDR2 are SGHVS and FQNEAQ. V lost 5 bases to trimming and J lost 6 bases; unmatched junction nucleotides: 3. The CDR3 region is CASSVTGAGELFF. The CDR3 region has the DNA TGTGCCAGCAGCGTAACAGGGGCCGGGGAGCTGTTTTTT.

The chain links TRBV29-1 to TRBJ1-2; possible D gene TRBD1, 5 bases. Trimming left V 4 bases short and J 8 bases short, with 20 bases between. CDR3 length equals 14 residues. The V gene's germline CDR1 is SQVTM and CDR2 ANQGSEA. The CDR3 nucleotides are TGCAGCGTTGTAGAGGGGACGCGGACGGGGGGCTACACCTTC. Encoded protein: CSVVEGTRTGGYTF. Full variable domain (outside the CDR3, taken from reference TRBV29-1 and TRBJ1-2): SAVISQKPSRDICQRGTSLTIQCQVDSQVTMMFWYRQQPGQSLTLIATANQGSEATYESGFVIDKFPISRPNLTFSTLTVSNMSPEDSSIYLCSVVEGTRTGGYTFGSGTRLTVV.

This clonotype was observed many times. The chain joins TRBV11-2 to TRBJ1-1, with no clear D. The CDR3 spans 11 residues. Germline loops: CDR1 SGHAT, CDR2 FQNNGV. Deletions cut 0 bases from V and 9 bases from J, with 5 bases between. CDR3 coding DNA: TGTGCCAGCAGCTTAGAACGACAAGCTTTCTTT. Translated, it gives CASSLERQAFF.

The V and J genes are TRBV12-3 or TRBV12-4 and TRBJ2-3; D ambiguous. V dropped 0 bases and J dropped 1 base, with 11 bases sitting between them. The CDR3 runs 16 residues. This chain's CDR3 is CASSLARSVRTDTQYF. The CDR3 region has the DNA TGTGCCAGCAGTTTAGCGCGCAGCGTCCGCACAGATACGCAGTATTTT.

This clonotype was observed a handful of times. The CDR3 DNA follows: TGTGCCAGCAGTTCCACAGGGATCTTCGCAGATACGCAGTATTTT. Protein: CASSSTGIFADTQYF. The V and J genes are TRBV27 and TRBJ2-3; maybe TRBD1 (6 bases). Germline CDR1 and CDR2: MNHEY and SMNVEV (reference sequence). The V end lost 4 bases, the J end lost 4 bases, and 15 bases lay between the germline ends. This CDR3 comprises 15 residues.

This clonotype was counted many times. V usage is TRBV12-3 or TRBV12-4 and J usage is TRBJ1-3, with 7 bases aligning to TRBD1. The CDR3 runs 15 residues. V shed 5 bases and J 3 bases; nucleotides not matched to a gene: 7. The CDR3 nucleotides read TGTGCCAGCAGTCCAGACAGGGTCGGTGGAAACACCATATATTTT. It specifies CASSPDRVGGNTIYF.

The J gene is TRBJ2-7, the V gene TRBV20-1; possibly TRBD2 for D (5 bases). Germline CDR1 reads DFQATT; CDR2 reads SNEGSKA (reference sequence). CDR3 length: 14 residues. V was cut by 6 bases and J by 3 bases, with 18 bases left in between. Written as DNA, the CDR3 is TGCAGTGCCACCGACTACGGGCTTAACTACGAGCAGTACTTC. Amino acids: CSATDYGLNYEQYF.

This clonotype was detected a few times. The V gene is TRBV2, the J gene TRBJ2-1; D call uncertain. This CDR3 region has 14 residues. V shed 5 bases and J shed 7 bases, with 15 bases lying between them. Germline CDR1 reads SNHLY; CDR2 reads FYNNEI. In DNA, the CDR3 is TGTGCCAGCAGTTCCGAACGCCCGATTAATGAGCAGTTCTTC. It specifies CASSSERPINEQFF. The variable domain in full, with the rest retrieved from reference TRBV2 and TRBJ2-1, is EPEVTQTPSHQVTQMGQEVILRCVPISNHLYFYWYRQILGQKVEFLVSFYNNEISEKSEIFDDQFSVERPDGSNFTLKIRSTKLEDSAMYFCASSSERPINEQFFGPGTRLTVL.

This clonotype was recorded a few times. CDR3 nucleotide sequence: TGTGCCAGCAGTTTAAGGACGGGGAACACAGATACGCAGTATTTT. Translating it yields CASSLRTGNTDTQYF. The chain links TRBV12-3 or TRBV12-4 to TRBJ2-3; D possibly corresponds to TRBD2 (5 bases). V lost 2 bases and J 2 bases, leaving 11 bases between the germline ends. This CDR3 comprises 15 residues.